Listed here is a single T cell receptor (beta chain). Authors' analysis steps: Quantification of nucleated cells was approximated via reference gene primer amplification. Some clones are missing from TCRdb's copy, which holds only in-frame ones; the method was immunoSEQ multiplex PCR. That table gives V, J and clone size, and the DNA gave D and trimming. The sample lists roughly 140,000 clones; roughly 80% were seen once. The sample originates from a study of blood T cell repertoires in COVID-19. The receptor was derived from a man aged 50 to 60 who had recovered from COVID-19. The source material was PBMCs or T cells enriched from blood (not recorded which).

This CDR3 is CASSGARDYEQYF. CDR3 nucleotides: TGTGCCAGCTCAGGGGCCAGAGACTACGAGCAGTACTTC. The chain links TRBV18 to TRBJ2-7; tentatively, D is TRBD1 (5 bases). V dropped 5 bases and J dropped 3 bases, with 11 bases sitting between them. Per germline, CDR1 KGHSH and CDR2 LQKENI. The length of the CDR3 is 13 residues.